This T cell receptor beta chain was sequenced for a study of T-cell reconstitution after alpha-beta-depleted transplantation in children. This clonotype was seen more than once but under ten times. Germline-derived CDR1 and CDR2 are SGHTA and FQGTGA. With 5 bases clipped from V and 3 bases from J, the junction kept 8 bases outside the gene matches. The CDR3 loop spans 16 amino acids. Construction of the TCRbeta library involved unique molecular identifiers. TCRdb independently ran MiXCR on the PCR reads; one entry per CDR3 protein. The sample includes around 530,000 distinct CDR3 sequences, about 31% of them seen just once.

The V call is TRBV7-3, the J call TRBJ2-2; 8 nucleotides line up with TRBD2. This clonotype originated in a human donor who donated a stem cell graft to a child with aplastic anemia. Specimen: PBMCs from the stem cell graft donor, collected from the stem cell graft. CDR3 bases: TGTGCCAGCAGCCCATCGATTAGCGGGGACACCGGGGAGCTGTTTTTT. Translated: CASSPSISGDTGELFF. Complete variable domain (other parts from reference TRBV7-3 and TRBJ2-2): GAGVSQTPSNKVTEKGKYVELRCDPISGHTALYWYRQSLGQGPEFLIYFQGTGAADDSGLPNDRFFAVRPEGSVSTLKIQRTERGDSAVYLCASSPSISGDTGELFFGEGSRLTVL.